The sequence of this T cell receptor (beta chain) was determined in a study of low-dose radiotherapy and immunotherapy resistance in tumors. Background on the study: Each patient was administered nivolumab intravenously at 240 mg, which was a flat dose, every two weeks, along with intravenous ipilimumab at 1 mg/kg every six weeks. The 200 mg/m2 dose of intravenous cyclophosphamide was given every two weeks, one day before radiation and immunotherapy.

This clonotype has ten or more counts. Gene-specific TRAV and TRBV primers were used for first-strand cDNA, covering alpha and beta chains. Over 20 PCR cycles, TCRs were amplified from a constant-region primer and V-primer adapter. MiXCR, run by TCRdb on the reads, gives a single entry per CDR3 protein. The data show 65,000 to 95,000 distinct CDR3 sequences, under 20% seen once. The time point denotes: before trial treatment. Germline V gene sequence: CDR1 MNHEY, CDR2 SMNVEV (reference sequence). The CDR3 length is 16 residues. V shed 1 base, J shed 4 bases, and the junction held 7 bases outside the gene matches.

J is TRBJ2-1 and V is TRBV27, with 7 bases aligning to TRBD2. The clonotype comes from a male donor with prostate cancer. The material sequenced was PBMCs, taken before treatment. The CDR3 nucleotides are TGTGCCAGCAGTTTATTGGGCGGGAGCCGGTACAATGAGCAGTTCTTC. Residues: CASSLLGGSRYNEQFF.